This TCR beta chain emerged from a study of cytomegalovirus exposure and HLA in healthy donors (TCRdb year 2017). Describing the broader study: In an earlier analysis of under 750 of the donors, 276 Gb of sequence data and 120 million or so unique TCR beta sequences from 180 million or so T cells were reported. Because of strong linkage in the cohort, four or five DR-DQ haplotypes were treated as single units for association and clustering. A separate validation cohort of approximately 130 different subjects was used in addition to the approximately 700-subject first cohort. HLA typing included class I and class II loci at four-digit resolution. High-throughput TCR immunosequencing, statistical association of individual TCRs with disease status, and machine learning were combined to predict cytomegalovirus infection status. Across roughly 420 genotyped donors of the cohort, an average of approximately 240,000 unique TCR beta nucleotide sequences per donor were sequenced, and roughly 18% of those sequences were non-productive. Every discovery cohort repertoire had been produced on one sequencing platform. In the later analysis, no new phenotypic data were used to find candidate immune exposures; instead, reliance was placed on TCR beta sequences and their occurrence across donors. About 280 gigabases of sequencing data and roughly 90 million unique TCR sequences were included in an early release covering roughly 600 HLA-typed donors. The number of donors typed differed by locus, with 629-630 for A, B, C, DRB1 and DQB1, about 500 for DQA1, some 570 for DPA1, and some 440 for DPB1. The study profiled the T cell repertoires of under 850 subjects by immunosequencing and related them to cytomegalovirus serostatus. Donor age, sex, ethnicity and CMV serostatus were collected together with the repertoire data. The study was designed to test whether signatures of past pathogen exposure could be identified by cataloging public T cell receptors. In a later analysis, previously published TCR beta repertoires from 550 to 700 donors were re-analyzed and high-resolution HLA genotyping was added so that TCR occurrence patterns could be studied. The genetic ancestry cluster associated with self-reported Caucasian donors included about four fifths of the roughly 400 genotyped donors. In a later genetic analysis, genome-wide SNP genotypes for about 60% of the 666 donors were used, and that subset was treated as a discovery cohort. To decide whether each TCR beta V gene segment behaved as functional or pseudogenic, an earlier analysis of some 600 of the donors relied on high-throughput TCR beta sequencing. Study-wide findings and limitations: The 87-base-pair reads could not distinguish some IMGT-functional V segments, including TRBV6-2 and TRBV6-3, so those segments were excluded. In vitro tests confirmed that three of the cytomegalovirus-associated TCR beta chains recognize cytomegalovirus antigens. According to a later analysis, TCR association rates differed among HLA loci, with DRB1 alleles showing the most associated TCRs and HLA-C alleles showing the fewest. Most TCR sequences were observed very rarely across donors, whereas some public TCRs were present in many individuals. A group of highly shared sequence variants was considered likely to be a technical artifact of the sequencing pipeline. A further reported finding was that TCR beta sequences accurately predicted the HLA-A and HLA-B alleles for most subjects in the first cohort. A later analysis associated roughly 17,000 TCR beta sequences with specific HLA alleles at a false discovery rate of 0.05. This cohort had only TCR beta chains sequenced, and the lack of alpha or paired-chain data limited which features could be detected. When HLA alleles, especially DR and DQ, strongly co-occurred, TCR associations were difficult to assign to individual alleles. According to a later analysis, most CMV-associated TCR beta chains appeared to be HLA-restricted, and the HLA associations seemed to be driven largely by CMV exposure. In the study, some 180 TCR beta chains were listed as associated with cytomegalovirus. In a later genetic analysis, a missense DCLRE1C variant was associated with V-gene and J-gene trimming of TCR beta chains, and the association was replicated in an independent cohort. Several of the top co-occurrence clusters appeared to be linked to parvovirus B19, influenza, CMV and Epstein-Barr virus, according to a later analysis. In a later analysis, HLA-associated TCR beta chains were found to be more clonally expanded and to have lower generation probabilities than equally common non-associated chains. It was suggested by the authors that the approach could potentially be generalized to other disease states and immunological phenotypes. Because HLA typing was unavailable for some donors at each locus, only the typed subset was used in association tests. In both the original and validation cohorts, the classifier was reported to diagnose cytomegalovirus status with high specificity and sensitivity. Roughly uniform sequencing depth across donors was assumed in presence/absence analyses, although this assumption may not hold. A later genetic analysis reported fewer N-insertions in productive TCRs among donors in an Asian-associated ancestry cluster than the approximately 700-donor mean. Immune exposure information for the cohort was limited to CMV serostatus. In an earlier analysis of about 540 of the donors, most TCR beta V segments were observed in productive rearrangements about 87% or about 30% of the time, broadly matching IMGT annotations. The earlier analysis of 587 of the donors excluded some 15 rarely observed V segments, including chromosome 9 orphons, because counts were too low. Linkage disequilibrium might explain the correlated functional status among segregating V segments, but an unknown experimental factor could not be excluded.

The cohort consisted of 600 to 700 healthy bone marrow donors. At the time of sampling, all cohort members were nominally healthy, though unrecorded immune exposures were likely present. The donor tested CMV seronegative, placing the donor among the approximately 400 seronegative members of the cohort. A peripheral blood sample was provided by each donor, and peripheral blood mononuclear cells were used for TCR beta sequencing. The Qiagen DNeasy Blood Extraction Kit was used to extract genomic DNA from the blood cell samples. Notes on this clone: Its antigen target is currently unknown. No clone much larger than this one lies a single base away; base qualities are absent.

The CDR3, cysteine through phenylalanine, is 17 amino acids long. Only the CDR3 DNA is retained, 51 bases long and in frame from the first base. CDR1 and CDR2 were assigned from the germline V gene as SGHTA and FQGNSA. V loses 5 bases at its end and J loses 0 bases; junction bases beyond the gene matches: 9. The library was produced with the immunoSEQ multiplex PCR assay. For the multiplex PCR, a mixture combining 60 forward primers for TCR Vbeta segments and 13 reverse primers for TCR Jbeta segments was used. Amplification of the CDR3 region of rearranged TCR beta genes was performed with a multiplex PCR assay on genomic DNA. Amplified TCR beta libraries were sequenced as 87-base-pair reads on the Illumina HiSeq System. The study's own analysis went as follows. A later analysis counted approximately 74 million unique TCR beta chains across the 600 to 850 repertoires, and some 11 million of these chains were shared by at least two donors. Raw reads were error-corrected and collapsed into unique sequences with a nearest-neighbor algorithm that merged closely related sequences to remove PCR and sequencing errors. CDR3 sequences were aligned to IMGT reference sequences to assign V, D and J gene segments. For a sequence to be retained, at least a six-nucleotide match to both a V gene segment and a J gene segment was required. Rearrangements were called productive when the CDR3 lacked stop codons and stayed in frame with V and J; all others were non-productive. CDR3 was defined according to IMGT convention as the region running from the second conserved V-encoded cysteine to the conserved J-encoded phenylalanine. The earlier analysis of 587 of the donors excluded sequences that lacked an unambiguous match to a single V gene segment. In an earlier analysis of 587 of the donors, a V segment was called functional when productive rearrangements were above 56.7%, and segregating when the standard deviation between donors exceeded 5%. A statistical classification framework was built for diagnosing cytomegalovirus status from the catalog of TCR beta chain sequences. In a later analysis, V and J genes were assigned by comparing TCR nucleotide sequences against IMGT/GENE-DB human TR gene sequences. Using the TCRdist pipeline, a later analysis assigned CDR3 sequences along with most-parsimonious VDJ recombination scenarios. In a later analysis, each TCR beta chain was defined by its CDR3 amino acid sequence together with its V-gene family, and reads lacking a unique V-gene family were excluded. In a later analysis, 500 to 700 highly shared, low-generation-probability nucleotide sequences were removed to address suspected cross-contamination and a sequencing artifact. For each public chain, a later analysis derived a clonal expansion index from normalized ranks of inferred template counts within each repertoire. In a later analysis, generation probabilities were computed with a VDJ recombination model fitted to out-of-frame rearrangements, and the resulting probabilities were checked against IGoR. Hypergeometric tests were used in a later analysis to score TCR-TCR, TCR-HLA and TCR-CMV co-occurrence, with a repertoire-size bias correction applied to the TCR pairs. False discovery rates were estimated in a later analysis by permuting HLA or CMV assignments 20 times. In a later analysis, co-occurring TCRs were grouped with DBSCAN, and TCRdist sequence similarity was added when clustering was performed within HLA-allele-positive subsets. Repertoires with fewer than 30,000 or more than 120,000 public chains were left out of co-occurrence clustering, as were four to six repertoires with anomalous nucleotide sharing. TCRdb re-hosts the immuneACCESS table, in-frame sequences only. Its copies lack some clones; in the studies checked, an unresolved V gene accounts for under half of them, and the cause for the rest is not known. Clone size and V and J calls were adopted from that table, with D and trimming inferred from the DNA. The sample table contains around 85,000 clones; only one count was recorded for 80% of them. About 6.8% of the sample is taken by the ten largest.

The sequence links TRBV7-2 to TRBJ2-1; 8 central bases correspond to TRBD2. The source material was PBMCs. The sequence came from a man aged 25 to 40 in good health and CMV-seronegative. The base sequence is TGTGCCAGCAGCCCATTTACTAGCGGAGGCTCCTACAATGAGCAGTTCTTC. It is translated as CASSPFTSGGSYNEQFF.